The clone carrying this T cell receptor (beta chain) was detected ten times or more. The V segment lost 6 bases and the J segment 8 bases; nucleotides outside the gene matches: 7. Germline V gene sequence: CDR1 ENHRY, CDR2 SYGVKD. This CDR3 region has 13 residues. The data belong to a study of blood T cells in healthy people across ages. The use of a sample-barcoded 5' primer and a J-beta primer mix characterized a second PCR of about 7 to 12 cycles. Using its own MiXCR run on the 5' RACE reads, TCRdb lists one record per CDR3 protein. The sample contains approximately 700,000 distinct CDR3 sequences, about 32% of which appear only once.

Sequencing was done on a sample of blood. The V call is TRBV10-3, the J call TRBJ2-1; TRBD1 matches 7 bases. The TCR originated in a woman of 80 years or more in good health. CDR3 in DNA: TGTGCCATCAGACCCGACAGGGTGGATGAGCAGTTCTTC. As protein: CAIRPDRVDEQFF.